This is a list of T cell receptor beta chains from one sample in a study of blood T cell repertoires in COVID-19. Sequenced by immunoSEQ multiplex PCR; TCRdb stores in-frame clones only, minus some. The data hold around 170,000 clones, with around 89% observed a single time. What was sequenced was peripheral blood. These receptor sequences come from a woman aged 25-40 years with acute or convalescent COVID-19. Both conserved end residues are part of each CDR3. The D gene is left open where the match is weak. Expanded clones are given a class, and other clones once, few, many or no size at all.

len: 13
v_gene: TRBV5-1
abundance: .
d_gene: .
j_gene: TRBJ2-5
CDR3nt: TGCGCCAGCAGCTTGCGGGGACAAGAGACCCAGTACTTC
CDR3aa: CASSLRGQETQYF

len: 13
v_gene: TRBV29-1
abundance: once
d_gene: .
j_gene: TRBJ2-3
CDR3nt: TGCAGCGGTGCCCTACAGGGCACAGATACGCAGTATTTT
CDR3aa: CSGALQGTDTQYF

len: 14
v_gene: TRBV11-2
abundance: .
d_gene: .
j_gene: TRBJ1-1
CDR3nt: TGTGCCAGCAGCTTAGAGGGGGGTCCCAGCCGAGCTTTCTTT
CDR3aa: CASSLEGGPSRAFF

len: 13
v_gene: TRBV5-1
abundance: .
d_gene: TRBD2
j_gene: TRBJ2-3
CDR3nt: TGCGCCAGCAGCTGGGGACTAGCGGGATGGAGGTATTTT
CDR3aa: CASSWGLAGWRYF

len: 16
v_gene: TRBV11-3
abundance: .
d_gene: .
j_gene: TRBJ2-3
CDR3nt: TGTGCCAGCAGCTTGGGACAAGGACATAGCACAGATACGCAGTATTTT
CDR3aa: CASSLGQGHSTDTQYF

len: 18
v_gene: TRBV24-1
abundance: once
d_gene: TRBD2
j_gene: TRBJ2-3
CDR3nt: TGTGCCACCAGTGACCCGGGACTAGCGGGAGGAATAACAGATACGCAGTATTTT
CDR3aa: CATSDPGLAGGITDTQYF

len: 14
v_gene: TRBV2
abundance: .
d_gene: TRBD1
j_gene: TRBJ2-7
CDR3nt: TGTGCCAGCAGTGAGGGGACAGAACCCTACGAGCAGTACTTC
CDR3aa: CASSEGTEPYEQYF

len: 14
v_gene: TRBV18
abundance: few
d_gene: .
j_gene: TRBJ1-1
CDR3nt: TGTGCCAGCTCCCAGGGTAATGTGGGCACTGAAGCTTTCTTT
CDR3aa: CASSQGNVGTEAFF

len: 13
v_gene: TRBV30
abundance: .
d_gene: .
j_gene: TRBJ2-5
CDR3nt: TGTGCCTGGAGTAGCTCGTACCAAGAGACCCAGTACTTC
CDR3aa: CAWSSSYQETQYF

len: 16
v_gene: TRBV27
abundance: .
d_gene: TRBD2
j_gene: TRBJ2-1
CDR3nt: TGTGCCAGCGGGACTAGCGGGATACTCGAGATCGATGAGCAGTTCTTC
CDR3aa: CASGTSGILEIDEQFF

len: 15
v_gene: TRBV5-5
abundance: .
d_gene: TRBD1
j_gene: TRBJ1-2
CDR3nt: TGTGCCAGCAGCGAACGAGGGGACAGCTTCTATGGCTACACCTTC
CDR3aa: CASSERGDSFYGYTF

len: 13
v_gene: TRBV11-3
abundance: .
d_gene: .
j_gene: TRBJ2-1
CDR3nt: TGTGCCAGCAGCTTAGGCCCTAGAGTCGAGCAGTTCTTC
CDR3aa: CASSLGPRVEQFF

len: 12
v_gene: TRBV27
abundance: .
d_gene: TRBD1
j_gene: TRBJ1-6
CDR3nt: TGTGCCAGCGGACAGGGGCGTTCACCCCTCCACTTT
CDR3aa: CASGQGRSPLHF

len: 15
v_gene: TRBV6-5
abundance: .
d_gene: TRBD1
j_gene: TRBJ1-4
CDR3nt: TGTGCCAGCAGCCAACCGGGACAGGGGGGTGAAAAACTGTTTTTT
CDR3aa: CASSQPGQGGEKLFF

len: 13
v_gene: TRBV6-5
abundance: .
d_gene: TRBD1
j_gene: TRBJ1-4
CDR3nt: TGTGCCAGCCGACAGGGATTGTGGGAAAAACTGTTTTTT
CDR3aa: CASRQGLWEKLFF

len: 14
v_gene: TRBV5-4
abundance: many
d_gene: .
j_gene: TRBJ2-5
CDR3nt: TGTGCCAGCAGACATTGGACTTCTATTGGGACCCAGTACTTC
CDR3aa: CASRHWTSIGTQYF

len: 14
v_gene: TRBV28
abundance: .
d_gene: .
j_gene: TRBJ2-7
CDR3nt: TGTGCCAGCCGCTCCTACCTAAGCTCCTACGAGCAGTACTTC
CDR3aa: CASRSYLSSYEQYF

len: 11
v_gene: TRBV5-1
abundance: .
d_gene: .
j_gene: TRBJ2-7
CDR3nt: TGCGCCAGCAGCTTGGCCGAGGAGCAGTACTTC
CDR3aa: CASSLAEEQYF

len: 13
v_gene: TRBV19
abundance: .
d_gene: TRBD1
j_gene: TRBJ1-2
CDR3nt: TGTGCCAGCTCCAAGGGACAGGTTTATGGCTACACCTTC
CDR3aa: CASSKGQVYGYTF

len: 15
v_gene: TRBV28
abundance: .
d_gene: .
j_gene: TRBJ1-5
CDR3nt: TGTGCCAGCAGTTTAGCAACTTATAGCAATCAGCCCCAGCATTTT
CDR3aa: CASSLATYSNQPQHF

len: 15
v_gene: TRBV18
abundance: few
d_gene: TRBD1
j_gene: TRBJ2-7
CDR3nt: TGTGCCAGCTCTCTCATTCGACAGGGTTTAGACGAGCAGTACTTC
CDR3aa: CASSLIRQGLDEQYF

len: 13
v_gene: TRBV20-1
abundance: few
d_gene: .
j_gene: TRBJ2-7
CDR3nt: TGCAGTGCTAGTGAAACTCTCTACGACGAGCAGTACTTC
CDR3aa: CSASETLYDEQYF

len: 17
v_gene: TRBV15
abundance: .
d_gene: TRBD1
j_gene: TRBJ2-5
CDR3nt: TGTGCCACCAGCAGAACCCCGGAGCGGGACAGGGTTAGGACCCAGTACTTC
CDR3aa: CATSRTPERDRVRTQYF

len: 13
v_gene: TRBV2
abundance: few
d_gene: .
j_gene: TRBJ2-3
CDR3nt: TGTGCCAGCAGTTCAGACTCCTCTAATACGCAGTATTTT
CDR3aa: CASSSDSSNTQYF

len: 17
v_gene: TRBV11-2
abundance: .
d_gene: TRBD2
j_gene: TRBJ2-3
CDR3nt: TGTGCCAGCAGCTACCGACTAGCGGGAGGCCGCACAGATACGCAGTATTTT
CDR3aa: CASSYRLAGGRTDTQYF

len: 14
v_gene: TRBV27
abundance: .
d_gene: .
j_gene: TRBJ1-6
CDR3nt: TGTGCCAGCAGTTTGGGCAGATATAATTCACCCCTCCACTTT
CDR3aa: CASSLGRYNSPLHF

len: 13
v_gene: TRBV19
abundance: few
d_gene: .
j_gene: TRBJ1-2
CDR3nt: TGTGCCAGTAGGACTGATCAGGGGAGTGGCTACACCTTC
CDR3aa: CASRTDQGSGYTF